This T cell receptor (beta chain) was documented in a study of Ad26.COV2.S vaccination and SARS-CoV-2 variants. The wider study: In the study, Ad26.COV2.S was injected intramuscularly once, or twice 56 days apart.

The CDR3 is 17 residues long. Germline CDR1 MNHNY, CDR2 SVGAGI (reference sequence). The J segment lost 6 bases and the V segment lost 5 bases, leaving 12 bases of the junction unmatched. Findings of the study overall: Comparability of non-spike TCR breadth was observed across vaccine and placebo recipients.

Data came from immunoSEQ multiplex PCR; TCRdb stores just in-frame clones and leaves some out. Of 350,000 to 500,000 clones listed, about 92% were seen once; the top ten hold less than 4.5%. Turning to this clone: Its antigen is unidentified.

Described treatment: roughly 20 received Ad26.COV2.S at low or high dose, single or two shots; 5 received placebo; per-sample allocation not given. The samples date from day 63 after the first vaccine or placebo injection. An Ad26 vector carrying the Wuhan-strain SARS-CoV-2 spike served as the vaccine. Sequences were derived from peripheral blood, sampled in a trial of Ad26.COV2.S vaccine versus placebo. The rearrangement joins TRBV6-6 to TRBJ1-6; 8 bases agree with TRBD1. The clonotype was recovered from a person between 18 and 59 years old who received the Ad26.COV2.S COVID-19 vaccine or a placebo. The CDR3 region is CASSPQSGGRGNSPLHF. In nucleotides, the CDR3 is TGTGCCAGCAGTCCTCAATCAGGGGGCAGGGGTAATTCACCCCTCCACTTT.